This paragraph covers one T cell receptor (beta chain) sequence. Antigen unknown. Trimming shortened V by 4 bases and J by 4 bases, and 11 bases separated the two germline ends. This CDR3 is built from 12 residues. CDR1 and CDR2 (germline): SQVTM, ANQGSEA. TCRbeta library preparation incorporated unique molecular identifiers. One entry per CDR3 protein results from TCRdb running MiXCR on the PCR reads. The data show some 200,000 distinct CDR3 sequences, under 8.5% seen once. This entry is derived from a study of T-cell reconstitution after alpha-beta-depleted transplantation in children. Study-wide findings and caveats: Some patients' high day-60 TCRbeta diversity was traced to surviving recipient T cells and thymic progenitors. Expanded clones from the graft, numbering several hundred, reportedly supplied alpha-beta T cells about two months after transplant.

The TCR was taken from a male patient between 2 and 15 years old who had a stem cell transplant for acute myeloid leukemia, so the T cells may come from the graft donor. Sequenced material: PBMCs, mostly from graft donor cells, taken 360 days after TCRalphabeta/CD19-depleted stem cell transplant. The chain recombines TRBV29-1 with TRBJ2-7, with D hard to call. The CDR3 nucleotides read TGCAGCGTTGGGGCCTCGTGGTACGAGCAGTACTTC. Protein: CSVGASWYEQYF.